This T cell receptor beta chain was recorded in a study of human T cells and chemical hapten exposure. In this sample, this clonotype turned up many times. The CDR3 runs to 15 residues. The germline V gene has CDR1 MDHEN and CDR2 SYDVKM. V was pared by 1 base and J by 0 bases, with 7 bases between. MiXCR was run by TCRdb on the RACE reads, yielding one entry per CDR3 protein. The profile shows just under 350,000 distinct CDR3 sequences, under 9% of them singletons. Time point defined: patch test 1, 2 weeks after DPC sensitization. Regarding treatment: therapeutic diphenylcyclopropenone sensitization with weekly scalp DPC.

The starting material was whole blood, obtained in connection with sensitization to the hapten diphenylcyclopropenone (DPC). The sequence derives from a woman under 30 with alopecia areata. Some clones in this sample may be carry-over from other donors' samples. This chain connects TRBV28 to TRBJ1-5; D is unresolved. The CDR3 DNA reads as TGTGCCAGCAGTTTATCGGGGATTAGCAATCAGCCCCAGCATTTT. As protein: CASSLSGISNQPQHF.